What follows is one TCR beta chain and its context. Its antigen is still unknown. Germline V gene sequence: CDR1 DFQATT, CDR2 SNEGSKA (reference sequence). The V segment lost 2 bases and the J segment 4 bases; nucleotides outside the gene matches: 8. This CDR3 is 17 amino acids long. The source of the sample is a study of T-cell memory formation after mild COVID-19. Across the study: Largely, the TCR clusters proved donor specific.

TCRdb independently ran MiXCR on the 5' RACE reads; one entry per CDR3 protein. The sample lists approximately 570,000 distinct CDR3 sequences, 18% occurring once. Study-level results: There was no confirmation that second-wave clones peaking on day 37 were SARS-CoV-2 specific. The finding that pre-infection memory included some responding clones suggested that cross-reactive memory joined. Clones which contracted sat mainly in CM and EM if CD4+, and in EMRA if CD8+.

The sequencing sample was made of PBMCs or a T cell subset sorted from them (not recorded which). The rearrangement uses TRBV20-1 and TRBJ2-1; TRBD2 matches at 13 bases. This receptor was identified in an adult woman who had mild COVID-19 (a few samples of this study predate the infection). Cell type and time point are not known. CDR3: CSARSLGLAGIYNEQFF. The CDR3 coding sequence is TGCAGTGCTAGATCACTGGGACTAGCGGGGATTTACAATGAGCAGTTCTTC.